The source of this T cell receptor (beta chain) is a study of shared clonotypes between healthy human individuals. In the study overall: CD4 naive and CD4 memory each took three plates per donor, while CD8 naive took two and CD8 memory one. Study results and limitations: Despite large depth, sorted-subset datasets appeared incompletely sequenced.

Each sorted subset replicate got 200 ng genomic DNA, 30,000 or so genomes. The assay was immunoSEQ multiplex PCR, and TCRdb's table has in-frame clones only and misses some. Counted here are about 1 million clones, about 75% occurring once; the ten biggest clones make up nearly 1.5%. About this clone itself: Antigen unknown.

Per the germline V gene, CDR1 is SGHVS and CDR2 is FNYEAQ. CDR3 size: 15 residues. The trim removed 1 base at V and 0 bases at J, leaving 2 bases unmatched. Specimen: memory CD4+ T cells sorted from blood. Stated subset: CD45RA-negative fraction. The clonotype comes from a man aged 18 to 30 in good health. V and J are TRBV7-6 and TRBJ2-7; TRBD2 agrees at 8 bases. CDR3 region: CASSLESGSSYEQYF. The CDR3 bases are TGTGCCAGCAGCTTAGAGAGCGGGAGCTCCTACGAGCAGTACTTC.